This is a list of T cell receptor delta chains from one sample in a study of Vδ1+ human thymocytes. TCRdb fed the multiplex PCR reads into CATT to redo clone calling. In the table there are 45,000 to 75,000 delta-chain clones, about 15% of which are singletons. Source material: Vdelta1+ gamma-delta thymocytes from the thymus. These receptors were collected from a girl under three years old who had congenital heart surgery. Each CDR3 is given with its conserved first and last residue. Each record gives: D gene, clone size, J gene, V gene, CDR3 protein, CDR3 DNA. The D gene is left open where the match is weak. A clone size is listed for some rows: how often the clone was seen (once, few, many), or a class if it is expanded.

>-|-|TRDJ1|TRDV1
CALGCWWAYPTTDKLIF
TGTGCTCTTGGCTGCTGGTGGGCTTACCCGACTACCGATAAACTCATCTTT
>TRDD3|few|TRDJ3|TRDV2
CACRTAGGFPDSWDTRQMFF
TGTGCCTGCCGAACTGCTGGGGGCTTTCCTGACTCCTGGGACACCCGACAGATGTTTTTC
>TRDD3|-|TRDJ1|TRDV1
CALGKGAPRLGGYTDKLIF
TGTGCTCTTGGGAAAGGGGCTCCTCGACTGGGGGGTTACACCGATAAACTCATCTTT
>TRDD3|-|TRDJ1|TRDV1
CALGDAPLGDSQLIF
TGTGCTCTTGGGGATGCCCCTCTGGGGGACTCTCAACTCATCTTT
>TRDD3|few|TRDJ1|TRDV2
CACNRLGEVLRTDKLIF
TGTGCCTGTAACCGACTGGGGGAGGTCTTAAGGACCGATAAACTCATCTTT
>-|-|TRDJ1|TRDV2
CACDSLNTDKLIF
TGTGCCTGTGACAGCTTAAACACCGATAAACTCATCTTT
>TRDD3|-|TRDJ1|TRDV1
CALGNAGGYCEGKLIF
TGTGCTCTTGGGAATGCTGGGGGATATTGTGAAGGTAAACTCATCTTT
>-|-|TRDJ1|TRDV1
CALGDKGGGNTDKLIF
TGTGCTCTTGGGGACAAAGGTGGGGGGAACACCGATAAACTCATCTTT
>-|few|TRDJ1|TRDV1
CALGELGAKGARLDKLIF
TGTGCTCTTGGGGAACTTGGGGCTAAAGGGGCCCGTCTCGATAAACTCATCTTT
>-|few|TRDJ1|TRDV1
CALGERGGTFYTDKLIF
TGTGCTCTTGGGGAACGTGGGGGGACCTTTTACACCGATAAACTCATCTTT
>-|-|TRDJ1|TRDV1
CALGDHTGHPYTDKLIF
TGTGCTCTTGGGGATCATACTGGGCACCCTTACACCGATAAACTCATCTTT
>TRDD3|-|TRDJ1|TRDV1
CALGEPPSHYWGVYTDKLIF
TGTGCTCTTGGGGAACCCCCCTCCCACTACTGGGGGGTGTACACCGATAAACTCATCTTT
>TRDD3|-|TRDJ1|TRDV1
CALGELDWGIHRRGTDKLIF
TGTGCTCTTGGGGAACTAGACTGGGGGATACATCGGCGGGGGACCGATAAACTCATCTTT
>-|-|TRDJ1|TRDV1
CALGEGRDPASNTDKLIF
TGTGCTCTTGGGGAAGGTAGGGATCCAGCGTCAAACACCGATAAACTCATCTTT
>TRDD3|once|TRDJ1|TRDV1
CALGELPVLTGGYATYTDKLIF
TGTGCTCTTGGGGAACTTCCAGTCCTAACTGGGGGATACGCCACTTACACCGATAAACTCATCTTT
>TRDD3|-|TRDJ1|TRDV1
CALILGLGDTPYTSTDKLIF
TGTGCTCTTATTCTGGGGTTGGGGGATACGCCGTACACCTCCACCGATAAACTCATCTTT
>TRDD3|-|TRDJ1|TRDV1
CALGELSSSHTGGYGYTDKLIF
TGTGCTCTTGGGGAACTGTCCTCATCCCATACTGGGGGATACGGCTATACCGATAAACTCATCTTT
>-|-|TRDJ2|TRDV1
CALGVLISPDSYAAPLTAQLFF
TGTGCTCTTGGGGTCCTTATTTCCCCGGATTCTTACGCCGCTCCTTTGACAGCACAACTCTTCTTT